This passage covers 28 T cell receptor beta chains from one sample sequenced in a study of blood T cell repertoires in COVID-19. The table came from immunoSEQ multiplex PCR; TCRdb's copy has only in-frame clones and leaves some out. This table holds more than 30,000 clones, about 94% found once. Sample: peripheral blood. These receptors all come from a human donor with active COVID-19. The donor label of this sample is uncertain.

The V call is TRBV9, the J call TRBJ2-7; TRBD2 matches at 7 bases. Trimming cost V 0 bases and J 0 bases; bases outside gene matches: 3. CDR1 is SGDLS and CDR2 is YYNGEE in the germline V gene. CDR3 length: 15 amino acids. CDR3 amino acids: CASSVAGTISYEQYF. In DNA form, the CDR3 reads TGTGCCAGCAGCGTAGCCGGGACTATCTCCTACGAGCAGTACTTC. Full variable domain (rest looked up from reference TRBV9 and TRBJ2-7): DSGVTQTPKHLITATGQRVTLRCSPRSGDLSVYWYQQSLDQGLQFLIQYYNGEERAKGNILERFSAQQFPDLHSELNLSSLELGDSALYFCASSVAGTISYEQYFGPGTRLTVT.

The rearrangement uses TRBV2 and TRBJ1-2; weak D call: TRBD1 (5 bases). Trimming removed 6 bases from V and 4 bases from J, with 9 bases in between. Germline values: CDR1 SNHLY, CDR2 FYNNEI. CDR3 length: 12 residues. The DNA for the CDR3 is TGTGCCAGCAGGCAGGGCTTCTATGGCTACACCTTC. Translation gives CASRQGFYGYTF.

The chain employs TRBV6-4 and TRBJ1-4; 7 bases fit TRBD1. Germline trimming cut 6 bases from V and 4 bases from J; bases unmatched to any gene: 17. The CDR3 consists of 18 residues. Germline V gives CDR1 MRHNA, CDR2 SNTAGT. The DNA of the CDR3 is TGTGCCAGCAGCGAGGGCACAGGGGTTAGAGGATATAATGAAAAACTGTTTTTT. Encoded protein: CASSEGTGVRGYNEKLFF.

This clone was seen once. The chain employs TRBV10-1 and TRBJ2-3; TRBD2 aligns across 7 bases. The CDR3 is made up of 17 amino acids. V lost 2 bases to trimming and J lost 4 bases; unmatched junction nucleotides: 12. Germline V lookup: CDR1 WNHNN, CDR2 SYGVQD (reference sequence). CDR3 sequence reads: CASSEVGRGRRADTQYF. For the CDR3, the DNA is TGCGCCAGCAGTGAGGTCGGGCGCGGGAGAAGGGCAGATACGCAGTATTTT.

The V call is TRBV7-2, the J call TRBJ2-1; 8 bases are shared with TRBD1. The germline gives CDR1 SGHTA, CDR2 FQGNSA. The junction had 3 bases not matched to a gene; V was cut back by 5 bases and J by 0 bases. This CDR3 region has 15 residues. The CDR3 protein is CASSPDRGSYNEQFF. In DNA form, the CDR3 reads TGTGCCAGCAGCCCAGACAGGGGCTCCTACAATGAGCAGTTCTTC.

The J gene is TRBJ1-6, the V gene TRBV4-1, with D possibly being TRBD1 (6 bases). The CDR3 totals 19 residues. The V gene lost 1 base and the J gene lost 8 bases, with 24 bases spanning the gap. CDR1 MGHRA and CDR2 YSYEKL come from the germline V gene. CDR3 DNA sequence: TGCGCCAGCAGCCAAGGACTCATTAGGGGTCAGGGGACGTATTCACCCCTCCACTTT. It is translated as CASSQGLIRGQGTYSPLHF.

CDR3 sequence: CASSLGTGPSYEQYF. The CDR3 coding sequence is TGTGCCAGCAGCTTAGGGACAGGGCCATCCTACGAGCAGTACTTC. V usage is TRBV7-2 and J usage is TRBJ2-7, with 8 bases aligning to TRBD1. With V trimmed by 1 base and J by 1 base, 3 bases remained unmatched. The CDR3 consists of 15 residues. CDR1 is SGHTA, CDR2 FQGNSA, per germline.

This chain joins TRBV9 and TRBJ1-2; maybe TRBD1 (5 bases). The CDR3 has 14 amino acids. The V gene's germline CDR1 is SGDLS and CDR2 YYNGEE. The CDR3 DNA sequence: TGTCCGCGGCGGAGGGGCCAGACTAACTATGGCTACACCTTC. Translated: CPRRRGQTNYGYTF.

The rearrangement uses TRBV2 and TRBJ2-5; 12 bases fit TRBD2. In germline, CDR1 is SNHLY, CDR2 FYNNEI. This CDR3 region has 15 residues. V lost 4 bases and J lost 6; bases outside the gene matches: 6. CDR3 loop: CASSGSSGGAKTQYF. The CDR3 DNA reads as TGTGCCAGCAGTGGATCTAGCGGGGGGGCAAAGACCCAGTACTTC.

The chain links TRBV5-4 to TRBJ2-7; the match to TRBD1 covers 10 bases. Germline CDR1 reads SGHNT; CDR2 reads YYREEE (reference sequence). Germline trimming cut 2 bases from V and 6 bases from J; bases unmatched to any gene: 11. The CDR3 spans 16 residues. For the CDR3, the DNA is TGTGCCAGCAGCTTACCCGGGACAGGGGAGTTCGGCGAGCAGTACTTC. This sequence encodes CASSLPGTGEFGEQYF.

This clone showed up just a few times. J is TRBJ1-6 and V is TRBV6-5; D possibly corresponds to TRBD1 (5 bases). CDR3 length: 14 amino acids. V was pared by 2 bases and J by 10 bases, with 12 bases between. CDR1 and CDR2 (germline): MNHEY, SVGAGI. The CDR3, as DNA: TGTGCCAGCAGTTACCAGGGTAGGAACTCACCCCTCCACTTT. Translation gives CASSYQGRNSPLHF.

This rearrangement joins TRBV12-3 or TRBV12-4 to TRBJ1-2, with no clear D. The CDR3 is 13 amino acids. Between the trimmed V and J ends, which lost 3 bases and 2 bases, there was a span of 7 bases. The CDR3 nucleotides read TGTGCCAGCAGTTTGGGGAGGAACTATGGCTACACCTTC. Translating gives CASSLGRNYGYTF.

The J gene is TRBJ2-3, the V gene TRBV6-5, with D unresolved. V was clipped by 6 bases and J by 6 bases, with 13 bases between them. This CDR3 has 13 residues. CDR1 is MNHEY and CDR2 is SVGAGI in the germline V gene. CDR3 residues: CASSLRSVDTQYF. The CDR3 DNA reads TGTGCCAGCAGCCTCCGTAGTGTGGATACGCAGTATTTT.

The genes are TRBV27 and TRBJ1-1; TRBD1 might be the D (5 bases). V lost 3 bases to trimming and J lost 3 bases, with 14 bases between them. Germline CDR1 is MNHEY and CDR2 is SMNVEV (reference sequence). The CDR3 totals 15 residues. In nucleotides, the CDR3 is TGTGCCAGCAGTTTTGGACCCAGGGAAGACACTGAAGCTTTCTTT. It codes for CASSFGPREDTEAFF.

The V call is TRBV19, the J call TRBJ1-5; tentative D call: TRBD1 (5 bases). This CDR3 is 14 amino acids long. Trimming shortened V by 6 bases and J by 3 bases, and 12 bases separated the two germline ends. Germline-derived CDR1 and CDR2 are LNHDA and SQIVND (reference sequence). CDR3 sequence: CASRTDRINQPQHF. The CDR3 DNA reads as TGTGCCAGTAGGACCGACAGAATCAATCAGCCCCAGCATTTT. The full variable domain, with the rest looked up from reference TRBV19 and TRBJ1-5, is DGGITQSPKYLFRKEGQNVTLSCEQNLNHDAMYWYRQDPGQGLRLIYYSQIVNDFQKGDIAEGYSVSREKKESFPLTVTSAQKNPTAFYLCASRTDRINQPQHFGDGTRLSIL.

In this sample, this clone turned up once. The chain carries TRBV3-1 (or the pseudogene TRBV3-2) and TRBJ2-1, with 12 bases matching TRBD2. CDR1 is LGHDT, CDR2 YNNKEL, per germline (reference sequence). The CDR3 is made up of 17 amino acids. Unmatched junction bases numbered 6, after V lost 4 bases and J lost 2 bases. The DNA for the CDR3 is TGTGCCAGCAGCCCCCGTGGACTAGCGGGGACCTACAATGAGCAGTTCTTC. This sequence encodes CASSPRGLAGTYNEQFF.

The chain employs TRBV29-1 and TRBJ1-1, with 10 nucleotides matching TRBD1. With 7 bases clipped from V and 5 bases from J, the junction kept 10 bases outside the gene matches. The CDR3 covers 14 residues. CDR1 and CDR2 (germline): SQVTM, ANQGSEA. The CDR3 DNA reads as TGCAGCGCCTCGACAGGGGGCGAAGGGACTGAAGCTTTCTTT. It encodes CSASTGGEGTEAFF.

The chain couples TRBV19 to TRBJ2-3; a possible D gene is TRBD2 (6 bases). Germline lookup yields CDR1 LNHDA and CDR2 SQIVND (reference sequence). The CDR3 spans 15 residues. Trimming took off 3 bases at V and 6 bases at J, with 16 bases between the two ends. DNA of the CDR3: TGTGCCAGTAGTATCGCGCGGGAACTCCAGGATACGCAGTATTTT. Its protein is CASSIARELQDTQYF.

This clone has a handful of counts. The chain carries TRBV12-3 or TRBV12-4 and TRBJ1-6; D call uncertain. The CDR3 runs 12 residues. Between the trimmed V and J ends, which lost 6 bases and 6 bases, there was a span of 6 bases. CDR3: CASSFRNSPLHF. The CDR3 nucleotides read TGTGCCAGCAGCTTCCGTAATTCACCCCTCCACTTT.

The chain links TRBV5-6 to TRBJ1-2; perhaps TRBD1 as D (6 bases). CDR1 is SGHDT and CDR2 is YYEEEE in the germline V gene. The CDR3 sequence is 15 residues long. The ends were cut back, 0 bases at V and 3 bases at J, with 12 bases in the middle. Written as DNA, the CDR3 is TGTGCCAGCAGCTTGGGACGGCAGGGGTACTATGGCTACACCTTC. This encodes CASSLGRQGYYGYTF.

The rearrangement joins TRBV10-2 to TRBJ2-5; weak D call: TRBD1 (6 bases). Trimming took 8 bases from V and 1 from J, leaving 8 bases between them. The CDR3 loop spans 12 amino acids. CDR1 WSHSY and CDR2 SAAADI come from the germline V gene. In DNA, the CDR3 is TGCGCCAGCGGGACAATCCAAGAGACCCAGTACTTC. It encodes CASGTIQETQYF.

The chain couples TRBV2 to TRBJ2-3; the match to TRBD2 covers 7 bases. CDR1 is SNHLY, CDR2 FYNNEI, per germline. V lost 10 bases and J lost 5; bases outside the gene matches: 9. The CDR3 is 13 residues long. The CDR3 DNA follows: TGTGCCACCACATGGGGGGGTAAAGATACGCAGTATTTT. This gives the protein CATTWGGKDTQYF.

The J gene is TRBJ1-2, the V gene TRBV7-9, with 7 bases lining up with TRBD1. The ends lost 0 bases at V and 4 bases at J; junction bases unmatched: 5. CDR3 length equals 15 residues. Germline lookup yields CDR1 SEHNR and CDR2 FQNEAQ (reference sequence). The CDR3 nucleotides are TGTGCCAGCAGCTTAGCCCCGGACAGGACCTATGGCTACACCTTC. It yields the protein CASSLAPDRTYGYTF.

This chain joins TRBV6-5 and TRBJ2-1; D ambiguous. Trimming removed 0 bases at V and 8 bases at J, with 14 bases between. Germline V gives CDR1 MNHEY, CDR2 SVGAGI. The CDR3 has 15 residues. CDR3 coding DNA: TGTGCCAGCAGTTACTCCCAGGTACTGAATGATGAGCAGTTCTTC. Protein: CASSYSQVLNDEQFF.

This clone came up once. The gene calls are TRBV14 and TRBJ2-3, with D unclear. The germline V and J ends were trimmed by 1 base and 3 bases, with 11 bases remaining between them. This CDR3 has 15 residues. Germline V gene lookup returns CDR1 SGHDN and CDR2 FVKESK. In nucleotides, the CDR3 is TGTGCCAGCAGCCAAGGTCTAGGTTATACAGATACGCAGTATTTT. It specifies CASSQGLGYTDTQYF.

The chain carries TRBV18 and TRBJ1-2; D might be TRBD1 (6 bases). CDR1 and CDR2 from the germline V gene are KGHSH and LQKENI. CDR3 size: 13 residues. V was trimmed by 4 bases and J by 2 bases, leaving 8 bases between them. The CDR3 DNA follows: TGTGCCAGCTCACTACAGGGAAACTATGGCTACACCTTC. This sequence encodes CASSLQGNYGYTF.

This sequence joins TRBV19 and TRBJ2-7; perhaps TRBD1 as D (5 bases). Germline values: CDR1 LNHDA, CDR2 SQIVND (reference sequence). The CDR3 contains 15 residues. V shed 3 bases and J shed 3 bases, with 15 bases lying between them. The CDR3 sequence is CASSMKADSSYEQYF. Here the CDR3 DNA reads TGTGCCAGTAGTATGAAAGCCGACAGTAGCTACGAGCAGTACTTC.

J is TRBJ2-3 and V is TRBV6-5, with 10 nucleotides matching TRBD1. Germline CDR1 reads MNHEY; CDR2 reads SVGAGI. This CDR3 has 14 amino acids. Trimming at V came to 6 bases and at J to 1 base, leaving 1 base not matched to a gene. As DNA, the CDR3 is TGTGCCAGCAGGGACAGGGGGGGCACAGATACGCAGTATTTT. Its translation is CASRDRGGTDTQYF.